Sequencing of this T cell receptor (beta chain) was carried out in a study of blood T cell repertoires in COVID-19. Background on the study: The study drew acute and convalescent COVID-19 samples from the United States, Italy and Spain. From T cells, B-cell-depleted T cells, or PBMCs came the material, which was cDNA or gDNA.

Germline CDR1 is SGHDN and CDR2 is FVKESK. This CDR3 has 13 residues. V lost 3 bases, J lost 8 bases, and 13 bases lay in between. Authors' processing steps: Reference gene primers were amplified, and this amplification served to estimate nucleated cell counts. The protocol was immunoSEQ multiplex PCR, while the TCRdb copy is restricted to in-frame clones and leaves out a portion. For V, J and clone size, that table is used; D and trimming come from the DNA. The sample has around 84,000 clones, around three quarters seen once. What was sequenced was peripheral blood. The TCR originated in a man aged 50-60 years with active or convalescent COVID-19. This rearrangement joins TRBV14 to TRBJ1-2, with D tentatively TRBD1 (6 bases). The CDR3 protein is CASSQNRVQGYTF. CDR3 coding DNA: TGTGCCAGCAGCCAGAACAGGGTCCAGGGCTACACCTTC.